The 4 T cell receptor beta chains listed next were all sequenced from one sample in a study of CD8+ T cells in alopecia areata. Treatment denoted: oral pan-JAK inhibitor, 5-10 mg twice daily. After isolation, RNA underwent reverse transcription to generate cDNA as the sequencing template. Sequencing was performed with immunoSEQ multiplex PCR; in TCRdb, only in-frame clones are kept and a portion is missing. Of 200,000 to 250,000 clones in the sample, under 70% are singletons; the top ten hold about 4%. Sample: CD4+ T cells sorted from blood, taken at week 4, from a patient treated with tofacitinib. These receptor sequences come from a human donor with alopecia areata.

The CDR3 sequence is CASSDPRSGPETQYF. In DNA, the CDR3 is TGTGCCAGCAGTGACCCTAGGAGCGGTCCAGAGACCCAGTACTTC. V is TRBV25-1 and J is TRBJ2-5; weak D call: TRBD2 (5 bases). Per germline, CDR1 MGHDK and CDR2 SYGVNS. V was clipped by 3 bases and J by 4 bases, with 15 bases between them. CDR3 size: 15 residues. Full variable domain (missing parts from reference TRBV25-1 and TRBJ2-5): EADIYQTPRYLVIGTGKKITLECSQTMGHDKMYWYQQDPGMELHLIHYSYGVNSTEKGDLSSESTVSRIRTEHFPLTLESARPSHTSQYLCASSDPRSGPETQYFGPGTRLLVL.

This rearrangement joins TRBV2 to TRBJ1-2; D remains ambiguous. Trimming removed 1 base from V and 3 bases from J, with 0 bases in between. The CDR3 totals 11 residues. Germline-derived CDR1 and CDR2 are SNHLY and FYNNEI. This CDR3 reads CASSEDYGYTF. In nucleotides, the CDR3 is TGTGCCAGCAGTGAAGACTATGGCTACACCTTC.

This clone was observed a handful of times. The genes are TRBV15 and TRBJ2-5; 8 bases map to TRBD1. Germline V gene sequence: CDR1 LNHNV, CDR2 YYDKDF (reference sequence). This CDR3 spans 15 amino acids. The junction had 9 bases not matched to a gene; V was cut back by 4 bases and J by 5 bases. CDR3 DNA sequence: TGTGCCACCAGCACACGACAGGGGAGTAGGGAGACCCAGTACTTC. Translated: CATSTRQGSRETQYF.

The chain joins TRBV6-5 to TRBJ2-7; 7 nucleotides align to TRBD1. Germline V lookup: CDR1 MNHEY, CDR2 SVGAGI. V was clipped by 6 bases and J by 1 base; unmatched bases: 6. There are 14 residues in the CDR3. CDR3 in amino acids: CASSLDRQSYEQYF. As DNA, the CDR3 is TGTGCCAGCAGCTTGGACAGGCAGTCCTACGAGCAGTACTTC.